The present T cell receptor (beta chain) was sequenced within a study of shared clonotypes between healthy human individuals. The assay was immunoSEQ multiplex PCR, and TCRdb's table has in-frame clones only and misses some. The sample carries 950,000 to 1,100,000 clones, roughly 74% recorded once. The sample holds a few counts of this clone. The CDR3 is 14 residues long. Germline V CDR1 and CDR2: MNHNS, SASEGT. V lost 6 bases and J lost 2, with 14 bases in between. This TCR came from a young man in good health. Some clones in this sample may be carry-over from other donors' samples. The chain combines TRBV6-1 with TRBJ2-7; D might be TRBD1 (6 bases). The sequenced sample consisted of memory CD4+ T cells from PBMCs. Described subset: CD45RA-negative fraction. In nucleotides, the CDR3 is TGTGCCAGCAGGCGTGGCAGGGGAGCCTACGAGCAGTACTTC. It specifies CASRRGRGAYEQYF.